The 26 T cell receptor beta chains below were found in one sample sequenced in a study of shared clonotypes between healthy human individuals (dated by TCRdb to the early 2020s). To prepare the library, the immunoSEQ multiplex PCR assay was applied. Not all clones reach the TCRdb copy of this immuneACCESS table, which keeps in-frame sequences only. Checked studies attribute under half of the gap to unresolved V genes and leave the rest unexplained. Within this sample are around 2,000,000 clones, with 95% of them counted one time only. Of the sample, approximately 0.13% falls within the top ten clones. The specimen sequenced was naive CD4+ T cells sorted from blood. Explained via the paper, the cell subset or site label denotes: CD45RA+ positively selected. Receptor source: a man in his late teens or twenties in good health.

This clone appeared a few times. The chain employs TRBV25-1 and TRBJ2-5; maybe TRBD1 (5 bases). Gene TRBJ2-7 matches the end of the DNA better, so the J call may be wrong. CDR1 and CDR2 from the germline V gene are MGHDK and SYGVNS. The CDR3 covers 14 residues. The CDR3 sequence is CASTSTQDTYEQYF. The CDR3 DNA is TGTGCCAGCACATCTACCCAGGACACCTACGAGCAGTACTTC.

The V gene is TRBV5-1, the J gene TRBJ2-5, with 7 bases matching TRBD2. The germline V gene has CDR1 SGHRS and CDR2 YFSETQ. The V segment lost 2 bases and the J segment 4 bases; nucleotides outside the gene matches: 5. This CDR3 has 14 residues. For the CDR3, the DNA is TGCGCCAGCAGCTTTTTATCGGGGGGAGAGACCCAGTACTTC. This sequence encodes CASSFLSGGETQYF.

The V and J genes are TRBV21-1 and TRBJ1-2. TRBV21-1 is shown as a pseudogene. The CDR3 is 14 amino acids. In DNA, the CDR3 is TGTGCCAGCAGCCCGATTCGGGGAGACTATGGCTACACCTTC. It translates to CASSPIRGDYGYTF.

This sequence joins TRBV30 and TRBJ2-1; the match to TRBD2 covers 9 bases. V dropped 3 bases and J dropped 8; count of bases not matched to a gene: 14. The CDR3 runs to 16 residues. The V gene's germline CDR1 is GTSNPN and CDR2 SVGIG (reference sequence). For the CDR3, the DNA is TGTGCCTGGAGATCGCTTAGCGGACTAGCGTTCTATGAGCAGTTCTTC. Protein: CAWRSLSGLAFYEQFF.

The V and J genes are TRBV9 and TRBJ1-4, with TRBD1 as a possible D gene (5 bases). Trimming removed 4 bases from V and 2 bases from J, with 9 bases in between. Per germline, CDR1 SGDLS and CDR2 YYNGEE. The CDR3 is 14 residues long. CDR3 sequence (DNA): TGTGCCAGCAGCACAGGTTTCACTAATGAAAAACTGTTTTTT. This encodes CASSTGFTNEKLFF.

This clone showed up just once. Other nucleotide sequences from this sample produce the same CDR3. The DNA for the CDR3 is TGTGCCATCAGTGAGTCGGGACAGGGCTATGGCTACACCTTC. Its translation is CAISESGQGYGYTF. This chain uses TRBV10-3 with TRBJ1-2; 9 nucleotides match TRBD1. With V trimmed by 0 bases and J by 4 bases, 0 bases remained unmatched. Germline V lookup: CDR1 ENHRY, CDR2 SYGVKD. The CDR3 extends over 14 amino acids.

This clone was recorded once. The chain's CDR3 is CASSLSGVSPLHF. CDR3 sequence (DNA): TGTGCCAGCAGCTTATCCGGGGTTTCACCCCTCCACTTT. The chain uses TRBV7-9 and TRBJ1-6; D unresolved. Trimming pared 2 bases from V and 9 bases from J, leaving 8 bases between. Germline V gene data show CDR1 as SEHNR and CDR2 as FQNEAQ (reference sequence). This CDR3 spans 13 amino acids.

J is TRBJ1-1 and V is TRBV9; 7 nucleotides agree with TRBD1. This CDR3 is 15 amino acids long. The V gene end was trimmed by 4 bases and the J gene end by 4 bases; junction bases not matched to a gene: 10. Germline V gives CDR1 SGDLS, CDR2 YYNGEE. This CDR3 reads CASSSHRGRITEAFF. For the CDR3, the DNA is TGTGCCAGCAGCTCCCACAGGGGAAGGATCACTGAAGCTTTCTTT. Full variable domain (outside the CDR3, taken from reference TRBV9 and TRBJ1-1): DSGVTQTPKHLITATGQRVTLRCSPRSGDLSVYWYQQSLDQGLQFLIQYYNGEERAKGNILERFSAQQFPDLHSELNLSSLELGDSALYFCASSSHRGRITEAFFGQGTRLTVV.

This chain joins TRBV25-1 and TRBJ2-7, with no clear D. V lost 1 base and J 5 bases, leaving 15 bases between the germline ends. Germline V gene lookup returns CDR1 MGHDK and CDR2 SYGVNS. The CDR3 covers 15 residues. The chain's CDR3 is CASSESSRNLDEQYF. As DNA, the CDR3 is TGTGCCAGCAGTGAATCGAGTCGTAACTTAGACGAGCAGTACTTC.

As regards this clone: The sample has other DNA sequences that encode this CDR3 too. The rearrangement joins TRBV6-5 to TRBJ1-1; unclear D gene. V was clipped by 0 bases and J by 2 bases, with 10 bases between them. The CDR3 loop spans 15 amino acids. Germline CDR1 MNHEY, CDR2 SVGAGI. The CDR3 sequence: CASSYSRPVNTEAFF. CDR3 nucleotides: TGTGCCAGCAGTTACTCGCGTCCGGTAAACACTGAAGCTTTCTTT.

This clone occurred a few times. This rearrangement joins TRBV4-1 to TRBJ1-6; D is unresolved. The V and J ends lost 0 bases and 4 bases respectively, with 7 bases between them. This CDR3 has 15 residues. Germline values: CDR1 MGHRA, CDR2 YSYEKL. This CDR3 reads CASSQEGVYNSPLHF. The CDR3 nucleotides read TGCGCCAGCAGCCAAGAAGGCGTGTATAATTCACCCCTCCACTTT.

V usage is TRBV6-5 and J usage is TRBJ1-1; perhaps TRBD1 as D (6 bases). The CDR3 runs 13 residues. The ends were cut back, 6 bases at V and 5 bases at J, with 13 bases in the middle. The germline V gene has CDR1 MNHEY and CDR2 SVGAGI. In DNA, the CDR3 is TGTGCCAGCAGCCCCACAGGGAGTACTGAAGCTTTCTTT. Translation: CASSPTGSTEAFF.

The V call is TRBV7-2, the J call TRBJ2-1; TRBD1 matches 9 bases. V shed 5 bases and J 8 bases; nucleotides not matched to a gene: 10. This CDR3 has 15 amino acids. Germline V CDR1 and CDR2: SGHTA, FQGNSA. The CDR3 is CASSRAGQGPYEQFF. The CDR3 bases are TGTGCCAGCAGCCGGGCGGGACAGGGCCCATATGAGCAGTTCTTC.

This chain connects TRBV28 to TRBJ1-1; 9 bases map to TRBD1. V was pared by 5 bases and J by 8 bases, with 18 bases of the junction left unmatched. The germline CDR1 and CDR2 sequences are MDHEN and SYDVKM. The CDR3 consists of 17 residues. The CDR3 DNA is TGTGCCAGCAGTCTAACAAAATTTCCGGGACAGGGACCCGAAGCTTTCTTT. This sequence encodes CASSLTKFPGQGPEAFF.

The chain has TRBV27 and TRBJ2-7, with D possibly matching TRBD1 (5 bases). Trimming removed 3 bases at V and 1 base at J, with 10 bases between. CDR1 and CDR2 (germline): MNHEY, SMNVEV (reference sequence). The CDR3 runs 14 residues. The chain's CDR3 is CASSFSTGSYEQYF. CDR3 in DNA: TGTGCCAGCAGTTTCTCCACAGGTTCCTACGAGCAGTACTTC.

Many counts were recorded for this clone. This chain links TRBV5-1 with TRBJ1-6; 8 bases line up with TRBD1. The CDR3 extends over 15 amino acids. The junction had 6 bases not matched to a gene; V was cut back by 0 bases and J by 10 bases. Germline V lookup: CDR1 SGHRS, CDR2 YFSETQ. CDR3 loop: CASSLAPTGDSPLHF. CDR3 DNA sequence: TGCGCCAGCAGCTTGGCCCCGACAGGGGACTCACCCCTCCACTTT.

V is TRBV5-1 and J is TRBJ2-7; TRBD1 is a possible D gene (6 bases). CDR1 and CDR2 from the germline V gene are SGHRS and YFSETQ. V was clipped by 8 bases and J by 3 bases, with 15 bases between them. This CDR3 has 13 residues. The CDR3 sequence: CASPQQGNYEQYF. The CDR3 DNA follows: TGCGCCAGTCCTCAACAGGGTAACTACGAGCAGTACTTC.

The chain links TRBV7-9 to TRBJ2-5, with 7 bases that match TRBD1. J gave up 0 bases and V 5 bases, and 6 bases lay outside the gene matches. Germline values: CDR1 SEHNR, CDR2 FQNEAQ (reference sequence). The CDR3 spans 15 residues. For the CDR3, the DNA is TGTGCCAGCAGCCTTACAGGGGCCTACCAAGAGACCCAGTACTTC. Translating gives CASSLTGAYQETQYF.

The gene calls are TRBV5-1 and TRBJ1-1, with a weak D call TRBD1 (5 bases). V lost 4 bases and J 0 bases, leaving 13 bases between the germline ends. CDR3 length: 15 residues. CDR1 is SGHRS and CDR2 is YFSETQ in the germline V gene. In nucleotides, the CDR3 is TGCGCCAGCAGCGTATCGGGACTCATGAACACTGAAGCTTTCTTT. As protein: CASSVSGLMNTEAFF.

V and J are TRBV6-4 and TRBJ1-2; 7 positions agree with TRBD1. CDR3 length: 16 residues. V shed 2 bases and J 8 bases; nucleotides not matched to a gene: 14. CDR1 MRHNA and CDR2 SNTAGT come from the germline V gene. This CDR3 reads CASSDISMGDRAGYTF. The CDR3 bases are TGTGCCAGCAGTGACATCTCCATGGGAGACAGGGCGGGCTACACCTTC.

The chain uses TRBV28 and TRBJ2-7; TRBD1 matches 7 bases. The CDR3 covers 15 residues. The germline V gene encodes CDR1 MDHEN and CDR2 SYDVKM. After removal of 6 bases from V and 0 bases from J, the junction contained 8 bases not matched to a gene. The CDR3 here is CASRMQGVASYEQYF. The DNA of the CDR3 is TGTGCCAGCAGAATGCAGGGGGTCGCCTCCTACGAGCAGTACTTC.

The gene calls are TRBV2 and TRBJ1-1, with TRBD1 as a possible D gene (5 bases). Trimming pared 8 bases from V and 0 bases from J, leaving 10 bases between. The CDR3 has 13 amino acids. Germline-derived CDR1 and CDR2 are SNHLY and FYNNEI. CDR3 nucleotide sequence: TGTGCCAGCGAACAGGCCCTGAACACTGAAGCTTTCTTT. The encoded protein is CASEQALNTEAFF.

J is TRBJ1-6 and V is TRBV9; D remains unclear. Between the trimmed V and J ends, which lost 0 bases and 9 bases, there was a span of 16 bases. The CDR3 contains 16 residues. CDR1 is SGDLS, CDR2 YYNGEE, per germline. The CDR3 here is CASSVESVPSPSPLHF. DNA for the CDR3: TGTGCCAGCAGCGTAGAATCGGTACCGTCCCCTTCACCCCTCCACTTT.

The rearrangement links TRBV11-3 to TRBJ2-5, with D tentatively TRBD1 (6 bases). The CDR3 consists of 16 residues. Trimming cost V 3 bases and J 1 base, with 15 bases left between them. Germline V lookup: CDR1 SGHNT, CDR2 YENEEA. The CDR3: CASSFGQTGFQETQYF. As DNA, the CDR3 is TGTGCCAGCAGCTTCGGCCAAACAGGGTTCCAAGAGACCCAGTACTTC. Complete variable domain (other parts from reference TRBV11-3 and TRBJ2-5): EAGVVQSPRYKIIEKKQPVAFWCNPISGHNTLYWYLQNLGQGPELLIRYENEEAVDDSQLPKDRFSAERLKGVDSTLKIQPAELGDSAVYLCASSFGQTGFQETQYFGPGTRLLVL.

The genes are TRBV19 and TRBJ1-2; D uncertain. Between the trimmed V and J ends, which lost 7 bases and 8 bases, there was a span of 23 bases. Germline lookup yields CDR1 LNHDA and CDR2 SQIVND (reference sequence). The CDR3 totals 15 residues. CDR3 amino acids: CASTTYLGPFGGYTF. For the CDR3, the DNA is TGTGCCAGTACAACCTACCTGGGCCCATTTGGGGGCTACACCTTC.

V usage is TRBV7-6 and J usage is TRBJ1-1; no firm D call. In germline, CDR1 is SGHVS, CDR2 FNYEAQ. The V end lost 1 base, the J end lost 3 bases, and 9 bases lay between the germline ends. This CDR3 comprises 14 residues. CDR3 in DNA: TGTGCCAGCAGCTTAGATTCGGGGTACACTGAAGCTTTCTTT. Amino acid sequence: CASSLDSGYTEAFF.